The 17 T cell receptor beta chains reported below all come from one sample, sequenced in a study of cytomegalovirus exposure and HLA in healthy donors. 13 Jbeta primers and 60 Vbeta primers were used for the PCR. The method was immunoSEQ multiplex PCR; TCRdb's version includes in-frame clones alone and lacks a portion of them. Found here are 150,000 to 200,000 clones, roughly 77% of them singletons; the top ten hold 2.2%. Sequences were obtained from PBMCs. These receptor sequences come from a man over 45 in good health and CMV-seropositive.

This clone was observed a few times. V is TRBV6-4 and J is TRBJ1-1, with TRBD1 as a possible D gene (5 bases). There are 17 residues in the CDR3. Trimming removed 2 bases at V and 0 bases at J, with 16 bases between. Germline V CDR1 and CDR2: MRHNA, SNTAGT. CDR3: CASSDGQGSFMNTEAFF. The CDR3 coding sequence is TGTGCCAGCAGTGACGGCCAGGGCTCCTTCATGAACACTGAAGCTTTCTTT.

The V gene is TRBV12-5, the J gene TRBJ1-3; possibly TRBD1 for D (6 bases). V dropped 9 bases and J dropped 1 base, with 16 bases sitting between them. This CDR3 spans 15 amino acids. From germline, CDR1 is LGHNT and CDR2 FRNRAP. CDR3 region: CASPETGKSGNTIYF. In DNA, the CDR3 is TGTGCTAGCCCGGAGACAGGTAAGTCTGGAAACACCATATATTTT. The entire variable domain, with the rest obtained from reference TRBV12-5 and TRBJ1-3, is as follows: DARVTQTPRHKVTEMGQEVTMRCQPILGHNTVFWYRQTMMQGLELLAYFRNRAPLDDSGMPKDRFSAEMPDATLATLKIQPSEPRDSAVYFCASPETGKSGNTIYFGEGSWLTVV.

The J gene is TRBJ2-5, the V gene TRBV5-4; perhaps TRBD2 as D (6 bases). In germline, CDR1 is SGHNT, CDR2 YYREEE (reference sequence). This CDR3 contains 15 residues. Trimming left V 1 base short and J 4 bases short, with 14 bases between. The CDR3 bases are TGTGCCAGCAGCTTGTTGCTCCAGGGAGGAGAGACCCAGTACTTC. The encoded protein is CASSLLLQGGETQYF.

This clone was observed a handful of times. The gene calls are TRBV11-2 and TRBJ2-2; 8 nucleotides match TRBD2. The CDR3 covers 16 residues. Trimming at V came to 5 bases and at J to 6 bases, leaving 11 bases not matched to a gene. Germline V gene sequence: CDR1 SGHAT, CDR2 FQNNGV. This CDR3 reads CASSQDSGGSPGELFF. The CDR3 region has the DNA TGTGCCAGCAGCCAAGATTCGGGGGGGTCCCCCGGGGAGCTGTTTTTT.

The chain employs TRBV9 and TRBJ2-5; a possible D gene is TRBD2 (6 bases). V lost 1 base, J lost 5 bases, and 12 bases lay in between. The CDR3 is 14 residues long. Germline loops: CDR1 SGDLS, CDR2 YYNGEE. The CDR3 coding sequence is TGTGCCAGCAGCGTACACGGAGGGGCCGAGACCCAGTACTTC. It translates to CASSVHGGAETQYF. The full variable domain, its missing parts supplied by reference TRBV9 and TRBJ2-5, is DSGVTQTPKHLITATGQRVTLRCSPRSGDLSVYWYQQSLDQGLQFLIQYYNGEERAKGNILERFSAQQFPDLHSELNLSSLELGDSALYFCASSVHGGAETQYFGPGTRLLVL.

The chain carries TRBV14 and TRBJ2-3; D possibly corresponds to TRBD2 (6 bases). Trimming stripped 0 bases from V and 3 bases from J, with 13 bases between. The CDR3 totals 16 residues. Germline CDR1 is SGHDN and CDR2 is FVKESK. The CDR3 region is CASSQDFGGMTDTQYF. The CDR3 DNA reads TGTGCCAGCAGCCAAGATTTCGGGGGAATGACAGATACGCAGTATTTT.

In its sample, this clone was seen a few times. V and J are TRBV30 and TRBJ2-7; D perhaps matches TRBD2 (6 bases). The CDR3 loop spans 13 amino acids. V lost 3 bases and J 3 bases, leaving 12 bases between the germline ends. Germline V lookup: CDR1 GTSNPN, CDR2 SVGIG (reference sequence). The CDR3 DNA reads TGTGCCTGGAGCAATGGCGGGGTCTACGAGCAGTACTTC. This sequence encodes CAWSNGGVYEQYF.

The chain employs TRBV7-2 and TRBJ2-7, with TRBD1 identical over 9 bases. CDR1 SGHTA and CDR2 FQGNSA come from the germline V gene. Trimming cost V 5 bases and J 4 bases; bases outside gene matches: 21. The CDR3 extends over 19 amino acids. The CDR3 is CASSIRGDVSGQGIYEQYF. Written as DNA, the CDR3 is TGTGCCAGCAGCATAAGGGGGGACGTGTCGGGACAGGGAATATACGAGCAGTACTTC.

The chain carries TRBV4-3 and TRBJ1-5, with D uncertain. V was trimmed by 0 bases and J by 1 base, leaving 10 bases between them. This CDR3 comprises 16 residues. Germline V lookup: CDR1 LGHNA, CDR2 YSLEER. The CDR3 spells CASSQDYSVSNQPQHF. CDR3 bases: TGCGCCAGCAGCCAAGATTACAGTGTGAGCAATCAGCCCCAGCATTTT.

The rearrangement joins TRBV5-6 to TRBJ2-7, with 9 bases that match TRBD1. Germline V gene data show CDR1 as SGHDT and CDR2 as YYEEEE. The J segment lost 4 bases and the V segment lost 4 bases, leaving 6 bases of the junction unmatched. This CDR3 comprises 14 residues. In nucleotides, the CDR3 is TGTGCCAGCAGCCGGGACAGGGCCCTATACGAGCAGTACTTC. This gives the protein CASSRDRALYEQYF.

The V and J genes are TRBV29-1 and TRBJ2-3; D is possibly TRBD2 (7 bases). The V and J ends lost 7 bases and 2 bases respectively, with 13 bases between them. This CDR3 has 13 amino acids. Germline loops: CDR1 SQVTM, CDR2 ANQGSEA. The DNA of the CDR3 is TGCAGCGCTCTAGGGGGGGCCACAGATACGCAGTATTTT. Its translation is CSALGGATDTQYF.

The chain joins TRBV11-2 to TRBJ2-2, with TRBD2 identical over 8 bases. Germline loops: CDR1 SGHAT, CDR2 FQNNGV. This CDR3 has 15 residues. The V gene end was trimmed by 5 bases and the J gene end by 4 bases; junction bases not matched to a gene: 6. The chain's CDR3 is CASSPGGAPTGELFF. In DNA, the CDR3 is TGTGCCAGCAGCCCGGGGGGGGCGCCCACCGGGGAGCTGTTTTTT. Drawing the rest from reference TRBV11-2 and TRBJ2-2, the complete variable domain is EAGVAQSPRYKIIEKRQSVAFWCNPISGHATLYWYQQILGQGPKLLIQFQNNGVVDDSQLPKDRFSAERLKGVDSTLKIQPAKLEDSAVYLCASSPGGAPTGELFFGEGSRLTVL.

This clone was seen a few times. The chain carries TRBV9 and TRBJ2-1, with a weak D call TRBD1 (7 bases). Between the trimmed V and J ends, which lost 5 bases and 6 bases, there was a span of 18 bases. The CDR3 runs to 15 residues. CDR1 is SGDLS, CDR2 YYNGEE, per germline. CDR3 nucleotide sequence: TGTGCCAGCAGTTACTCGAGCCAGGGGGGCAATGAGCAGTTCTTC. As protein: CASSYSSQGGNEQFF.

This chain links TRBV5-4 with TRBJ2-7, with 9 bases aligning to TRBD1. Germline V CDR1 and CDR2: SGHNT, YYREEE (reference sequence). V trimming: 4 bases; J trimming: 1 base; junction bases outside the gene matches: 3. The CDR3 contains 14 residues. The CDR3 DNA follows: TGTGCCAGCAGCCAGACAGGGGGGTCCTACGAGCAGTACTTC. Its protein is CASSQTGGSYEQYF.

V usage is TRBV18 and J usage is TRBJ1-1; D might be TRBD1 (5 bases). The germline V gene has CDR1 KGHSH and CDR2 LQKENI. The CDR3 is 17 residues long. V lost 4 bases and J 1 base, leaving 19 bases between the germline ends. The CDR3 loop is CASSLGTSIRGNTEAFF. The CDR3 bases are TGTGCCAGCTCACTAGGGACTTCTATCCGGGGGAACACTGAAGCTTTCTTT.

The chain recombines TRBV7-2 with TRBJ2-5, with 9 bases matching TRBD1. Germline values: CDR1 SGHTA, CDR2 FQGNSA. V lost 5 bases and J lost 5; bases outside the gene matches: 3. The CDR3 runs 13 residues. CDR3 protein: CASSLGTGETQYF. CDR3 bases: TGTGCCAGCAGCCTCGGGACAGGGGAGACCCAGTACTTC.

V is TRBV6-6 and J is TRBJ2-4; D not resolved. Germline CDR1 and CDR2: MNHNY and SVGAGI (reference sequence). The CDR3 extends over 15 amino acids. V lost 6 bases, J lost 0 bases, and 12 bases lay in between. CDR3 DNA sequence: TGTGCCAGCAGACAAAGTACGCTAGCCAAAAACATTCAGTACTTC. Translating it yields CASRQSTLAKNIQYF.